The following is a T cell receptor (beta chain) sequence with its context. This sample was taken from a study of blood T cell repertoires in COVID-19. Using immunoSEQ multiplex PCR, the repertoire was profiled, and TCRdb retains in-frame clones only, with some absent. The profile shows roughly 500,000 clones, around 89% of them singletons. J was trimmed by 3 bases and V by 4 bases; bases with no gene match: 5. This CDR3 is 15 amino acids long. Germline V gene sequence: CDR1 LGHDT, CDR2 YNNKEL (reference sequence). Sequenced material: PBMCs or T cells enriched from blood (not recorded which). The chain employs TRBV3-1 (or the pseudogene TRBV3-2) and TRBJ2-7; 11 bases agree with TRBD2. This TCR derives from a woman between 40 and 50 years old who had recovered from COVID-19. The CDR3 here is CASSLASGGRYEQYF. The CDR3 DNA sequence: TGTGCCAGCAGCCTAGCTAGCGGGGGGCGCTACGAGCAGTACTTC.